What follows are 32 T cell receptor beta chains derived from one specimen sequenced in a study of early T cells in non-severe SARS-CoV-2 infection. TCRdb fed the 5' RACE reads into MiXCR, producing one record per CDR3 protein. The sample consists of about 50,000 distinct CDR3 sequences, more than 9.5% of them appearing once. Material for sequencing was whole blood. All receptors come from an adult who was a healthcare worker with PCR-confirmed SARS-CoV-2 infection or an uninfected control (not recorded which).

This clonotype was counted ten times or more. This chain links TRBV11-2 with TRBJ2-3, with D unresolved. CDR3 length: 12 residues. Germline values: CDR1 SGHAT, CDR2 FQNNGV. The germline V and J ends were trimmed by 8 bases and 3 bases, with 9 bases remaining between them. CDR3 DNA: TGTGCCAGCTCGGAACGGACAGATACGCAGTATTTT. Residues: CASSERTDTQYF.

In its sample, this clonotype was seen many times. The V call is TRBV11-2, the J call TRBJ2-1; D call uncertain. CDR3 length: 12 residues. The germline V gene encodes CDR1 SGHAT and CDR2 FQNNGV. The V end was cut by 6 bases, the J end by 3 bases, with 6 bases between. In DNA, the CDR3 is TGTGCCAGCAGTCCAGACTACAATGAGCAGTTCTTC. Its protein product is CASSPDYNEQFF.

This clonotype was seen ten or more times. This rearrangement joins TRBV12-3 or TRBV12-4 to TRBJ2-7; 10 bases align to TRBD1. This CDR3 is built from 14 residues. J lost 5 bases, V lost 2 bases, and 3 bases had no gene match. The CDR3 here is CASSLRDRGHEQYF. As DNA, the CDR3 is TGTGCCAGCAGTTTAAGGGACAGGGGCCACGAGCAGTACTTC.

V gene TRBV28 combines with J gene TRBJ2-1; weak D call: TRBD1 (5 bases). CDR1 and CDR2 (germline): MDHEN, SYDVKM. The CDR3 loop spans 13 amino acids. V was cut by 10 bases and J by 11 bases, with 21 bases left in between. This chain's CDR3 is CATRTLLQGQQFF. In nucleotides, the CDR3 is TGTGCCACCAGGACCCTCCTCCAGGGCCAGCAGTTCTTC.

This clonotype came up a few times. The chain combines TRBV30 with TRBJ1-4; D is perhaps TRBD1 (5 bases). Trimming removed 7 bases at V and 7 bases at J, with 10 bases between. From germline, CDR1 is GTSNPN and CDR2 SVGIG (reference sequence). The CDR3 has 11 amino acids. CDR3 coding DNA: TGTGCCTCTGGACAATCTGAAAAACTGTTTTTT. Its protein is CASGQSEKLFF. The full variable domain, in which reference TRBV30 and TRBJ1-4 provide the parts outside the CDR3, is SQTIHQWPATLVQPVGSPLSLECTVEGTSNPNLYWYRQAAGRGLQLLFYSVGIGQISSEVPQNLSASRPQDRQFILSSKKLLLSDSGFYLCASGQSEKLFFGSGTQLSVL.

Details on this clonotype: This clone may be a read error of a much larger clone one base away. The chain carries TRBV18 and TRBJ1-2, with 8 bases that match TRBD1. The CDR3 sequence is 15 residues long. Per germline, CDR1 KGHSH and CDR2 LQKENI. For the CDR3, the DNA is TGTGCCAGCTCACCGGGACAGGACGCTAACTTTGGCTACACCTTC. Its translation is CASSPGQDANFGYTF.

This chain links TRBV2 with TRBJ2-3, with 10 bases identical to TRBD2. This CDR3 has 15 amino acids. Germline CDR1 and CDR2: SNHLY and FYNNEI. V gave up 6 bases and J gave up 1 base; unmatched junction bases: 4. The CDR3 loop is CASRAGTSGTDTQYF. The CDR3 region has the DNA TGTGCCAGCAGAGCCGGGACTAGCGGCACAGATACGCAGTATTTT.

At least ten counts were recorded for this clonotype. The chain links TRBV7-8 to TRBJ2-1; TRBD2 matches 7 bases. Trimming took 5 bases from V and 8 from J; bases not matched to a gene: 6. The CDR3 totals 13 residues. Per germline, CDR1 SGHVS and CDR2 FQNEAQ. The CDR3 nucleotides read TGTGCCAGCAGCCGGGGTCGGGAGGATGAGCAGTTCTTC. Protein sequence: CASSRGREDEQFF.

The chain uses TRBV24-1 and TRBJ2-2; unclear D gene. This CDR3 region has 16 residues. Trimming pared 1 base from V and 2 bases from J, leaving 10 bases between. The V gene's germline CDR1 is KGHDR and CDR2 SFDVKD. This CDR3 is CATSDFPGFNTGELFF. The CDR3 DNA reads TGTGCCACCAGTGATTTCCCCGGGTTCAACACCGGGGAGCTGTTTTTT.

This clonotype has at least ten counts. The chain joins TRBV7-2 to TRBJ2-1, with a possible D match to TRBD2 (6 bases). The length of the CDR3 is 15 residues. V lost 1 base, J lost 4 bases, and 11 bases lay in between. Germline lookup yields CDR1 SGHTA and CDR2 FQGNSA. This chain's CDR3 is CASSLGTSRYNEQFF. The CDR3 nucleotides are TGTGCCAGCAGCTTAGGTACTAGCAGATACAATGAGCAGTTCTTC.

Ten or more counts support this clonotype. J is TRBJ2-1 and V is TRBV20-1, with TRBD2 identical over 9 bases. J was trimmed by 6 bases and V by 1 base; bases with no gene match: 10. Germline values: CDR1 DFQATT, CDR2 SNEGSKA (reference sequence). The CDR3 contains 16 residues. The CDR3, as DNA: TGCAGTGCTAGAGTATACGGCGGGAGGGCCTTCAATGAGCAGTTCTTC. This encodes CSARVYGGRAFNEQFF.

CDR3 sequence reads: CASSLLSSDTQYF. CDR3 in DNA: TGTGCCAGCAGTTTACTTTCTTCGGATACGCAGTATTTT. The V call is TRBV28, the J call TRBJ2-3, with D uncertain. The CDR3 has 13 residues. V lost 2 bases, J lost 6 bases, and 9 bases lay in between. The germline gives CDR1 MDHEN, CDR2 SYDVKM.

This sequence joins TRBV10-1 and TRBJ1-1; no firm D call. The CDR3 extends over 13 amino acids. The germline V gene has CDR1 WNHNN and CDR2 SYGVQD (reference sequence). V gave up 2 bases and J gave up 2 bases, with 6 bases separating them. The CDR3, as DNA: TGCGCCAGCAGTGAGAGACTTAACACTGAAGCTTTCTTT. Its translation: CASSERLNTEAFF.

This sequence joins TRBV10-3 and TRBJ2-1; D unclear. Trimming took 2 bases from V and 1 from J, leaving 6 bases between them. The CDR3 sequence is 14 residues long. Germline V gene lookup returns CDR1 ENHRY and CDR2 SYGVKD. The CDR3 DNA reads as TGTGCCATCAGTGAGAGCAGTTCCTACAATGAGCAGTTCTTC. Translated: CAISESSSYNEQFF.

The rearrangement links TRBV28 to TRBJ2-1, with 7 positions matching TRBD1. CDR1 is MDHEN, CDR2 SYDVKM, per germline. The CDR3 sequence is 14 residues long. Trimming took 5 bases from V and 6 from J; bases not matched to a gene: 7. CDR3 sequence reads: CASSRIDRANEQFF. The CDR3 nucleotides are TGTGCCAGCAGTAGAATCGACAGGGCCAATGAGCAGTTCTTC.

This clonotype was seen at least ten times. This sequence joins TRBV3-1 and TRBJ1-1, with 10 bases lining up with TRBD1. The CDR3 sequence is 13 residues long. CDR1 and CDR2 from the germline V gene are LGHDT and YNNKEL (reference sequence). V shed 4 bases, J shed 7 bases, and the junction held 3 bases outside the gene matches. This chain's CDR3 is CASSLGTGDEAFF. The CDR3 DNA is TGTGCCAGCAGCCTCGGGACAGGGGATGAAGCTTTCTTT.

This clonotype was detected ten times or more. This rearrangement joins TRBV20-1 to TRBJ2-1; the D gene is possibly TRBD2 (5 bases). Germline CDR1 and CDR2: DFQATT and SNEGSKA (reference sequence). The CDR3 is 11 amino acids. The V end was cut by 1 base, the J end by 10 bases, with 8 bases between. The CDR3: CSARVGGEQFF. The CDR3 nucleotides read TGCAGTGCTAGAGTCGGCGGGGAGCAGTTCTTC.

The chain recombines TRBV7-6 with TRBJ2-2, with 9 positions matching TRBD2. The CDR3 sequence is 17 residues long. The germline CDR1 and CDR2 sequences are SGHVS and FNYEAQ. The V and J ends lost 2 bases and 2 bases, in that order; junction bases with no gene match: 6. In DNA, the CDR3 is TGTGCCAGCAGCTTATTTTCTAGCGGGATAAACACCGGGGAGCTGTTTTTT. Its translation: CASSLFSSGINTGELFF.

About this clonotype itself: A much bigger clone sits one base away, suggesting this may be a read error. The chain couples TRBV6-2 or TRBV6-3 to TRBJ2-7, with 10 nucleotides matching TRBD2. Trimming at V came to 6 bases and at J to 4 bases, leaving 9 bases not matched to a gene. Germline V gene sequence: CDR1 MNHEY, CDR2 SVGEGT. CDR3 length: 15 residues. Written as DNA, the CDR3 is TGTGCCAGCAGGGACCATAGCGGGAGGTTTTACGAGCAGTACTTC. Its protein is CASRDHSGRFYEQYF.

The rearrangement joins TRBV10-3 to TRBJ2-7; D assignment may be TRBD1 or TRBD2 (5 bases each). The CDR3 sequence is 12 residues long. Trimming removed 1 base from V and 4 bases from J, with 5 bases in between. Germline V gene data show CDR1 as ENHRY and CDR2 as SYGVKD. The CDR3 reads CAISEWGYEQYF. The CDR3 coding sequence is TGTGCCATCAGTGAGTGGGGGTACGAGCAGTACTTC.

At least ten counts were recorded for this clonotype. The chain is built from TRBV29-1 and TRBJ1-5, with a tentative D call TRBD1 (5 bases). Germline-derived CDR1 and CDR2 are SQVTM and ANQGSEA. The CDR3 is 13 amino acids. The germline V and J ends were trimmed by 1 base and 4 bases, with 8 bases remaining between them. Written as DNA, the CDR3 is TGCAGCGTTGAAGGGGAGGGGAATCAGCCCCAGCATTTT. This translates into CSVEGEGNQPQHF.

This clonotype came up many times. The DNA for the CDR3 is TGTGCCAGCAGTTCCCTAGCGGGAGGTGCCGGGGAGCTGTTTTTT. It yields the protein CASSSLAGGAGELFF. The V and J genes are TRBV6-2 or TRBV6-3 and TRBJ2-2, with TRBD2 matching over 11 bases. This CDR3 spans 15 amino acids. Trimming at V came to 4 bases and at J to 6 bases, leaving 4 bases not matched to a gene. Germline CDR1 MNHEY, CDR2 SVGEGT.

This clonotype appeared many times. The chain recombines TRBV20-1 with TRBJ2-7; 9 bases align to TRBD2. The germline V gene has CDR1 DFQATT and CDR2 SNEGSKA (reference sequence). This CDR3 contains 14 residues. The trim removed 6 bases at V and 0 bases at J, leaving 6 bases unmatched. CDR3 sequence reads: CSAQPSGVSYEQYF. CDR3 bases: TGCAGTGCCCAGCCTAGCGGGGTCTCCTACGAGCAGTACTTC.

This clonotype has ten or more counts. The chain has TRBV7-8 and TRBJ2-1; D ambiguous. The germline gives CDR1 SGHVS, CDR2 FQNEAQ. CDR3 length: 15 residues. V was pared by 1 base and J by 6 bases, with 13 bases between. The DNA for the CDR3 is TGTGCCAGCAGCTTAGAGGTAAAGGGAAGCAATGAGCAGTTCTTC. Encoded protein: CASSLEVKGSNEQFF.

The rearrangement links TRBV7-2 to TRBJ1-2; 9 bases line up with TRBD1. The CDR3 has 14 amino acids. V dropped 6 bases and J dropped 5; count of bases not matched to a gene: 7. Germline-derived CDR1 and CDR2 are SGHTA and FQGNSA. The CDR3 loop reads CASRRTGAGYGYTF. CDR3 sequence (DNA): TGTGCCAGCAGGAGGACAGGGGCTGGGTATGGCTACACCTTC.

The table lists this clonotype with many counts. The chain carries TRBV12-3 or TRBV12-4 and TRBJ2-1; 9 bases fit TRBD2. The CDR3 loop spans 15 amino acids. The trim removed 6 bases at V and 4 bases at J, leaving 7 bases unmatched. CDR3 amino acids: CASSLSGRDYNEQFF. CDR3 DNA sequence: TGTGCCAGCAGCCTTAGCGGGAGAGATTACAATGAGCAGTTCTTC.

A note on this clonotype: The CDR3 does not close with the conserved phenylalanine or tryptophan, likely indicating a read error. This chain uses TRBV6-5 with TRBJ1-5; a weak D match, TRBD1 (6 bases). Trimming cost V 6 bases and J 6 bases, with 15 bases left between them. Germline V gene data show CDR1 as MNHEY and CDR2 as SVGAGI. The CDR3 totals 14 residues. The CDR3 DNA follows: TGTGCCAGCAGCCTACAGGGTTTAGGTCAGCCCCAGCATTCT. This translates into CASSLQGLGQPQHS.

This clonotype has a count of ten or more. The chain uses TRBV27 and TRBJ2-3; D ambiguous. The CDR3 spans 16 residues. Trimming took off 3 bases at V and 1 base at J, with 14 bases between the two ends. Germline CDR1 is MNHEY and CDR2 is SMNVEV (reference sequence). CDR3 sequence reads: CASSFRDTLRTDTQYF. CDR3 in DNA: TGTGCCAGCAGTTTTCGTGACACCCTTCGCACAGATACGCAGTATTTT.

This clonotype rates as medium-sized. The CDR3 loop reads CSARAGLEFPETQYF. In DNA form, the CDR3 reads TGCAGTGCTAGAGCGGGACTAGAGTTTCCAGAGACCCAGTACTTC. V usage is TRBV20-1 and J usage is TRBJ2-5; 8 bases agree with TRBD2. Germline lookup yields CDR1 DFQATT and CDR2 SNEGSKA (reference sequence). The V and J ends lost 1 base and 4 bases, in that order; junction bases with no gene match: 8. The CDR3 is 15 residues long.

The chain has TRBV18 and TRBJ1-1, with no clear D. The CDR3 spans 19 residues. The germline V gene has CDR1 KGHSH and CDR2 LQKENI. The germline V and J ends were trimmed by 2 bases and 0 bases, with 22 bases remaining between them. The CDR3 here is CASSPLPQEGIGLNTEAFF. In DNA, the CDR3 is TGTGCCAGCTCACCATTACCTCAGGAAGGGATAGGGCTGAACACTGAAGCTTTCTTT.

DNA for the CDR3: TGTGCCAGCAGACTAAGCGGGAGCTCCTACAATGAGCAGTTCTTC. Translating it yields CASRLSGSSYNEQFF. The J gene is TRBJ2-1, the V gene TRBV28; 8 bases agree with TRBD2. The CDR3 spans 15 residues. Germline lookup yields CDR1 MDHEN and CDR2 SYDVKM. V lost 6 bases, J lost 0 bases, and 4 bases stayed unmatched. The variable domain in full, with the rest retrieved from reference TRBV28 and TRBJ2-1, is DVKVTQSSRYLVKRTGEKVFLECVQDMDHENMFWYRQDPGLGLRLIYFSYDVKMKEKGDIPEGYSVSREKKERFSLILESASTNQTSMYLCASRLSGSSYNEQFFGPGTRLTVL.

Of note for this clonotype: Germline and junction disagree at one end, which may indicate a read error. The chain joins TRBV7-9 to TRBJ2-7; 7 bases map to TRBD1. This CDR3 is 13 amino acids long. Germline V CDR1 and CDR2: SEHNR, FQNEAQ (reference sequence). CDR3 in DNA: TGTGCCAGCAGCTTCATAGTGGCCGGGACAGTGGACTTC. This sequence encodes CASSFIVAGTVDF.